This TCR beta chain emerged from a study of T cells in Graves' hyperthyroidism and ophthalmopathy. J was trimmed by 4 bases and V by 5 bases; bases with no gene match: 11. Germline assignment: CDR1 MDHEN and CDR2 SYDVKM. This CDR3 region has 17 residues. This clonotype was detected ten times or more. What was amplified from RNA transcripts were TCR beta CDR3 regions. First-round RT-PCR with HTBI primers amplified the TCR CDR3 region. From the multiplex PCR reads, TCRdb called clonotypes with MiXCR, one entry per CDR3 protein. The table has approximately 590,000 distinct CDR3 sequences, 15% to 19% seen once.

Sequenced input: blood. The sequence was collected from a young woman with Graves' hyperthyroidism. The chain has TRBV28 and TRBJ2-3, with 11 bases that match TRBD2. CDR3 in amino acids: CASSASLAGDHADTQYF. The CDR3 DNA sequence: TGTGCCAGCAGTGCCTCACTAGCGGGAGACCACGCAGATACGCAGTATTTT.